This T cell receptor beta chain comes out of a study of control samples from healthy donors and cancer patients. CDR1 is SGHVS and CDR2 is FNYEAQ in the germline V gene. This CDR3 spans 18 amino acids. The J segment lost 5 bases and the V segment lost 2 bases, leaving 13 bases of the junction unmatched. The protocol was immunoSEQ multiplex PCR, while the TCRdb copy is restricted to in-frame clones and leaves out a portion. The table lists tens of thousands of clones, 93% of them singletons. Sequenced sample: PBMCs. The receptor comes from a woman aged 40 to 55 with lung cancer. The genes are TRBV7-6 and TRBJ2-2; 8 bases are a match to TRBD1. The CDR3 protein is CASSLNYLRQGMTGELFF. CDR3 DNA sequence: TGTGCCAGCAGCTTAAACTACTTGAGACAGGGGATGACCGGGGAGCTGTTTTTT.